This TCR beta chain was profiled in a study of T cells in women clearing cervical HPV infection. For the study at large: Control women cleared a single incident HPV16 infection within 12 months.

Trimming took off 3 bases at V and 6 bases at J, with 9 bases between the two ends. CDR1 and CDR2 from the germline V gene are SGHDT and YYEEEE. This CDR3 contains 12 residues. Worth noting for this clone: The read ends 3 residues before the CDR3 terminus; that terminus is restored from the germline J gene.

Genomic DNA, averaging approximately 1,100 ng per sample, yielded TCR beta CDR3 via immunoSEQ. Clones were read by immunoSEQ multiplex PCR, and TCRdb kept only the in-frame ones, dropping some. The sample table includes about 25,000 clones. The sequence came from a woman between 18 and 70 years old with a cervical HPV16 infection that either progressed to CIN3+ or cleared (not recorded which). The chain is built from TRBV5-6 and TRBJ1-2; D remains ambiguous. Input material: blood buffy coat. The sequenced part of the CDR3 DNA is TGTGCCAGCAGCTCCGGGGATGATGGC. Protein: CASSSGDDG. The full CDR3 sequence reads CASSSGDDGYTF.